Listed below are T cell receptor beta chains from one sample, sequenced in a study of identical twins. TCRdb called the 5' RACE reads again in MiXCR, with one record for every CDR3 protein. The data show some 260,000 distinct CDR3 sequences, around 15% seen once. Sequenced input: memory (CD45RO+) T cells sorted from blood. All receptors come from a woman between 18 and 29 years old in good health. The CDR3 runs from the conserved cysteine through the conserved F or W. Each record gives: clone size, D gene, J gene, V gene, CDR3 protein, CDR3 DNA. The D gene is left open where the match is weak. Only some rows state a clone size, as once, few, many or a class for expanded clones.

>few|NA|TRBJ2-1|TRBV11-1
CASSFLANEQFF
TGTGCCAGCAGCTTCCTAGCCAATGAGCAGTTCTTC
>NA|NA|TRBJ2-1|TRBV4-3
CTSSQDKFLHNEQFF
TGCACCAGCAGCCAAGATAAGTTCCTCCACAATGAGCAGTTCTTC
>few|NA|TRBJ1-1|TRBV2
CASSEAVLAFF
TGTGCCAGCAGTGAAGCGGTATTAGCTTTCTTT
>NA|TRBD2|TRBJ2-6|TRBV12-3/TRBV12-4
CASSRTSSSGANVLTF
TGTGCCAGCAGCCGGACTAGCAGCTCTGGGGCCAACGTCCTGACTTTC
>few|NA|TRBJ1-2|TRBV5-1
CASSLLSDSNYGYTF
TGCGCCAGCAGCTTGTTGTCTGACAGCAACTATGGCTACACCTTC
>NA|TRBD1|TRBJ1-2|TRBV10-3
CAIGTGAGGYTF
TGTGCCATCGGGACAGGGGCTGGTGGCTACACCTTC
>NA|NA|TRBJ2-7|TRBV7-8
CASSLADLDYEQYF
TGTGCCAGCAGCTTAGCGGACCTGGACTACGAGCAGTACTTC
>few|TRBD2|TRBJ2-7|TRBV20-1
CSARSLAGSYEQYF
TGCAGTGCTAGGAGTCTAGCGGGAAGCTACGAGCAGTACTTC
>many|NA|TRBJ2-7|TRBV3-1
CASSLRGGNEQYF
TGTGCCAGCAGCCTCCGCGGGGGCAACGAGCAGTACTTC
>NA|NA|TRBJ2-6|TRBV10-1
CASSRDFSGANVLTF
TGCGCCAGCAGCCGCGACTTCTCTGGGGCCAACGTCCTGACTTTC
>NA|TRBD2|TRBJ2-5|TRBV20-1
CSASASGGAGETQYF
TGCAGTGCTAGTGCCAGCGGGGGGGCCGGAGAGACCCAGTACTTC
>NA|NA|TRBJ2-5|TRBV3-1
CASSQSIRDRETQYF
TGTGCCAGCAGCCAATCTATCCGGGACCGAGAGACCCAGTACTTC
>NA|TRBD2|TRBJ2-5|TRBV2
CASYLAGARPQYF
TGTGCCAGCTATTTAGCGGGGGCCCGACCCCAGTACTTC
>many|TRBD2|TRBJ2-1|TRBV3-1
CASSQLAGLYNEQFF
TGTGCCAGCAGCCAACTAGCGGGGTTATACAATGAGCAGTTCTTC
>many|NA|TRBJ1-2|TRBV7-2
CASSLDTYGYTF
TGTGCCAGCAGCTTAGACACCTATGGCTACACCTTC
>many|NA|TRBJ2-2|TRBV5-1
CASSGPNTGELFF
TGCGCCAGCAGCGGGCCGAACACCGGGGAGCTGTTTTTT
>few|NA|TRBJ2-7|TRBV7-2
CASSLAGPYYEQYF
TGTGCCAGCAGCTTAGCGGGGCCCTACTACGAGCAGTACTTC
>NA|TRBD1|TRBJ1-1|TRBV10-3
CAIRRTGVYGEAFF
TGTGCCATCAGACGGACAGGGGTCTACGGTGAAGCTTTCTTT
>NA|NA|TRBJ2-1|TRBV6-1
CASSEVLDSYNEQFF
TGTGCCAGCAGTGAAGTGTTGGACAGCTACAATGAGCAGTTCTTC
>few|TRBD1|TRBJ2-5|TRBV12-3/TRBV12-4
CASSLSSGQVLGETQYF
TGTGCCAGCAGTTTATCTTCGGGACAGGTGTTGGGAGAGACCCAGTACTTC
>NA|TRBD1|TRBJ1-1|TRBV25-1
CASSGTVLRAFF
TGTGCCAGCTCTGGGACAGTTCTGAGGGCTTTCTTT
>few|TRBD2|TRBJ2-2|TRBV5-1
CASSPPSGGAEELFF
TGCGCCAGCAGCCCTCCTAGCGGGGGGGCCGAGGAGCTGTTTTTT
>few|NA|TRBJ2-3|TRBV6-2/TRBV6-3
CASSLRPGLLTDTQYF
TGTGCCAGCAGCCTGAGACCGGGACTTCTCACAGATACGCAGTATTTT
>NA|TRBD1|TRBJ1-2|TRBV5-4
CASSLGAGTGGLVLFGYTF
TGTGCCAGCAGCTTAGGGGCCGGGACAGGGGGCCTCGTTCTCTTCGGCTACACCTTC
>NA|NA|TRBJ2-5|TRBV3-1
CASTARETQYF
TGTGCCAGCACCGCAAGGGAGACCCAGTACTTC
>few|NA|TRBJ2-5|TRBV6-5
CASSFELGETQYF
TGTGCCAGCAGTTTTGAGCTGGGGGAGACCCAGTACTTC
>NA|TRBD2|TRBJ2-2|TRBV3-1
CASSQAGLADTGELFF
TGTGCCAGCAGCCAAGCCGGACTAGCGGATACCGGGGAGCTGTTTTTT
>NA|TRBD2|TRBJ2-5|TRBV7-2
CASSPGGYQETQYF
TGTGCCAGCAGCCCGGGGGGGTACCAAGAGACCCAGTACTTC
>few|NA|TRBJ2-3|TRBV6-1
CASGRSGSTDTQYF
TGTGCCAGCGGCCGTTCGGGGAGCACAGATACGCAGTATTTT
>many|TRBD2|TRBJ2-5|TRBV12-3/TRBV12-4
CASSLNSGGIETQYF
TGTGCCAGCAGTTTGAATAGCGGGGGTATAGAGACCCAGTACTTC
>NA|TRBD1|TRBJ1-6|TRBV3-1
CASSITGTGESPLHF
TGTGCCAGCAGTATAACCGGGACAGGGGAATCACCCCTCCACTTT
>NA|TRBD2|TRBJ2-3|TRBV20-1
CSARAGGEGTDTQYF
TGCAGTGCAAGAGCGGGGGGGGAAGGCACAGATACGCAGTATTTT
>many|TRBD1|TRBJ1-1|TRBV15
CATSRAWTGTEAFF
TGTGCCACCAGCAGAGCCTGGACAGGGACTGAAGCTTTCTTT
>few|NA|TRBJ1-1|TRBV25-1
CANNTPGGRVNTEAFF
TGTGCCAACAACACTCCGGGGGGACGGGTGAACACTGAAGCTTTCTTT
>NA|TRBD2|TRBJ2-1|TRBV10-2
CASSRLAGLFEQFF
TGCGCCAGTTCTCGACTAGCGGGTTTGTTTGAGCAGTTCTTC
>NA|TRBD1|TRBJ2-3|TRBV5-1
CASSNGQGADTQYF
TGCGCCAGCAGCAACGGACAGGGCGCAGATACGCAGTATTTT
>NA|NA|TRBJ2-7|TRBV5-6
CASSLGPRGYEQYF
TGTGCCAGCAGCTTGGGACCGAGAGGCTACGAGCAGTACTTC
>NA|NA|TRBJ2-7|TRBV5-1
CASSLAQESGFRNF
TGCGCCAGCAGCCTAGCACAGGAGTCCGGTTTTCGTAACTTC
>NA|TRBD2|TRBJ2-1|TRBV11-2
CASSLEPSGVDEFF
TGTGCCAGCAGCTTAGAACCTAGCGGGGTGGATGAGTTCTTC
>NA|TRBD1|TRBJ1-6|TRBV6-5
CASSSRTGYNSPLHF
TGTGCCAGCAGTTCCAGGACAGGCTATAATTCACCCCTCCACTTT
>NA|TRBD2|TRBJ2-3|TRBV15
CATSPGAGFEDTQYF
TGTGCCACCAGTCCGGGAGCGGGGTTCGAAGATACGCAGTATTTT
>many|TRBD2|TRBJ2-3|TRBV12-3/TRBV12-4
CASSPGLAAEDTQYF
TGTGCCAGCAGCCCGGGACTAGCGGCCGAGGATACGCAGTATTTT
>few|NA|TRBJ1-1|TRBV20-1
CCTGTLGNTEAFF
TGCTGTACCGGGACACTCGGGAACACTGAAGCTTTCTTT
>few|TRBD1|TRBJ2-7|TRBV28
CATLSWGQGAGEQYF
TGTGCCACCTTGAGTTGGGGACAGGGGGCAGGCGAGCAGTACTTC
>NA|NA|TRBJ2-5|TRBV3-1
CASSQDPTSRETQYF
TGTGCCAGCAGCCAAGATCCGACTAGTAGAGAGACCCAGTACTTC
>NA|TRBD2|TRBJ2-1|TRBV7-2
CASSLLASGTFYNEQFF
TGTGCCAGCAGCTTATTAGCTAGCGGGACCTTCTACAATGAGCAGTTCTTC
>few|TRBD1|TRBJ2-5|TRBV7-9
CASSFTGGEQETQYF
TGTGCCAGCAGCTTTACAGGGGGAGAACAAGAGACCCAGTACTTC
>NA|NA|TRBJ2-1|TRBV6-5
CASSTAGAQKFF
TGTGCCAGCAGTACCGCGGGGGCTCAGAAGTTCTTC
>NA|TRBD1|TRBJ1-2|TRBV20-1
CGTGVNYGYTF
TGCGGGACAGGGGTTAACTATGGCTACACCTTC
>NA|NA|TRBJ1-1|TRBV3-1
CASSLPGYPEAFF
TGTGCCAGCAGCCTTCCCGGATACCCTGAAGCTTTCTTT
>NA|TRBD1|TRBJ1-6|TRBV20-1
CSAQMARGDGSPLHF
TGCAGTGCCCAGATGGCCAGGGGGGATGGATCACCCCTCCACTTT
>NA|NA|TRBJ2-7|TRBV18
CASSQGKGYEQYF
TGTGCCAGCTCACAGGGAAAAGGATACGAGCAGTACTTC
>many|NA|TRBJ2-3|TRBV6-2/TRBV6-3
CASSYSAATDTQYF
TGTGCCAGCAGTTACTCGGCGGCCACAGATACGCAGTATTTT
>many|TRBD2|TRBJ2-1|TRBV5-1
CASSRTRAVDEQFF
TGCGCCAGCAGCAGGACTAGGGCGGTCGATGAGCAGTTCTTC
>NA|NA|TRBJ2-1|TRBV5-1
CASSLVVSGGGYNEQFF
TGCGCCAGCAGCTTGGTAGTATCGGGCGGCGGCTACAATGAGCAGTTCTTC
>few|NA|TRBJ2-2|TRBV19
CASSIEVETGDTGELFF
TGTGCCAGTAGTATAGAAGTTGAGACAGGCGACACCGGGGAGCTGTTTTTT
>many|TRBD2|TRBJ2-2|TRBV4-2
CASSVYRSGGDTGELFF
TGTGCCAGCAGCGTTTACCGTAGCGGGGGGGACACCGGGGAGCTGTTTTTT
>NA|NA|TRBJ2-1|TRBV7-9
CASSFRTRLLGNEQFF
TGTGCCAGCAGCTTTCGCACTCGTCTCTTGGGGAATGAGCAGTTCTTC
>NA|NA|TRBJ2-3|TRBV2
CASRLASAQYF
TGTGCCAGCAGATTAGCGTCTGCGCAGTATTTT